The 8 T cell receptor beta chains reported below all come from one sample, sequenced in a study of identical twins. TCRdb called the 5' RACE reads again in MiXCR, with one record for every CDR3 protein. The sample has roughly 690,000 distinct CDR3 sequences; around 20% are singletons. These data were also filed under a second study, of T cells expressing NK-cell markers.

Sequencing was done on a sample of PBMCs. The receptors derive from a woman between 18 and 30 years old in good health.

The chain combines TRBV9 with TRBJ2-7; D is unclear. Trimming stripped 0 bases from V and 3 bases from J, with 13 bases between. The CDR3 totals 15 residues. Germline V lookup: CDR1 SGDLS, CDR2 YYNGEE. CDR3 bases: TGTGCCAGCAGCGTAGAATCCCGGAACAGCTACGAGCAGTACTTC. Amino acid sequence: CASSVESRNSYEQYF.

This clonotype was counted a few times. The V gene is TRBV7-3, the J gene TRBJ2-1; 11 bases agree with TRBD2. Per germline, CDR1 SGHTA and CDR2 FQGTGA. This CDR3 region has 14 residues. The V segment lost 5 bases and the J segment 9 bases; nucleotides outside the gene matches: 6. The CDR3 sequence: CASSHSGGAPEQFF. CDR3 bases: TGTGCCAGCAGCCATAGCGGGGGGGCCCCTGAGCAGTTCTTC.

The chain couples TRBV6-5 to TRBJ2-5, with D uncertain. The CDR3 contains 14 residues. V shed 6 bases and J shed 3 bases, with 14 bases lying between them. The germline V gene encodes CDR1 MNHEY and CDR2 SVGAGI. DNA for the CDR3: TGTGCCAGCAGCTCTCGGGCCTCCGAAGAGACCCAGTACTTC. This encodes CASSSRASEETQYF.

This clonotype was seen repeatedly, ten times or more. The CDR3 sequence is CASSPGRGSLNSYNEQFF. CDR3 bases: TGTGCCAGCAGCCCAGGGCGTGGCAGTCTAAACTCCTACAATGAGCAGTTCTTC. The chain links TRBV7-8 to TRBJ2-1, with D possibly matching TRBD1 (5 bases). The V end was cut by 5 bases, the J end by 0 bases, with 20 bases between. The CDR3 is made up of 18 amino acids. CDR1 and CDR2 from the germline V gene are SGHVS and FQNEAQ.

The gene calls are TRBV29-1 and TRBJ2-3; D might be TRBD2 (6 bases). This CDR3 is built from 13 residues. Germline V gene data show CDR1 as SQVTM and CDR2 as ANQGSEA. With 4 bases removed from V and 5 bases from J, the gap between germline ends came to 13 bases. CDR3: CSVATRNGDTQYF. The CDR3 nucleotides read TGCAGCGTTGCGACTAGGAACGGAGATACGCAGTATTTT.

The genes are TRBV5-1 and TRBJ2-1; D is unresolved. This CDR3 comprises 13 residues. V lost 0 bases and J 9 bases, leaving 10 bases between the germline ends. Germline CDR1 and CDR2: SGHRS and YFSETQ. The CDR3 loop reads CASSLVVFSEQFF. CDR3 coding DNA: TGCGCCAGCAGCTTGGTGGTTTTCAGTGAGCAGTTCTTC.

This sequence joins TRBV15 and TRBJ1-1; D not certain. Per the germline V gene, CDR1 is LNHNV and CDR2 is YYDKDF (reference sequence). Trimming took 1 base from V and 1 from J, leaving 1 base between them. This CDR3 has 12 amino acids. The CDR3 coding sequence is TGTGCCACCAGCAGAGCGAACACTGAAGCTTTCTTT. It is translated as CATSRANTEAFF.

The table lists this clonotype with a few counts. V and J are TRBV20-1 and TRBJ2-1, with D possibly matching TRBD1 (7 bases). V was pared by 0 bases and J by 0 bases, with 9 bases between. The CDR3 sequence is 15 residues long. Germline CDR1 reads DFQATT; CDR2 reads SNEGSKA (reference sequence). For the CDR3, the DNA is TGCAGTGCTAGAGAGCAGGGGGGCTCCTACAATGAGCAGTTCTTC. This gives the protein CSAREQGGSYNEQFF.